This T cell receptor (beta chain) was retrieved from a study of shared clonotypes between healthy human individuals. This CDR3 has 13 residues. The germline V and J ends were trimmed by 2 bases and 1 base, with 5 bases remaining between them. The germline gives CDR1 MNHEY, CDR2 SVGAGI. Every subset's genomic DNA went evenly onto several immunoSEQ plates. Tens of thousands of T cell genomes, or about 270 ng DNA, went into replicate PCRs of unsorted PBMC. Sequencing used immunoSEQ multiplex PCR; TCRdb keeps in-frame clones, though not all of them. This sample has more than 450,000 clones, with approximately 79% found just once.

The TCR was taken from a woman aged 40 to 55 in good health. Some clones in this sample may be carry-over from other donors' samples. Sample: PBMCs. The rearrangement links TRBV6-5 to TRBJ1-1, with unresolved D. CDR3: CASSYIRNTEAFF. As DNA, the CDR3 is TGTGCCAGCAGTTACATCAGGAACACTGAAGCTTTCTTT.